Given below is one TCR beta chain in context. Measured with immunoSEQ multiplex PCR; TCRdb has only the in-frame clones, and not every one. The sample includes approximately 60,000 clones, about nine tenths of them seen just once. The data are from a study of graft-versus-host responses after intestinal transplantation. The length of the CDR3 is 11 residues. CDR1 MDHEN and CDR2 SYDVKM come from the germline V gene. Trimming removed 11 bases at V and 4 bases at J, with 12 bases between. Graft-derived tissue was subjected to processing to liberate intraepithelial and lamina propria lymphocytes. Sample: ileum tissue, taken 357 days after transplant. This TCR came from a human patient who received an intestinal transplant, so some T cells may come from the graft donor. This chain connects TRBV28 to TRBJ2-7; no clear D. The CDR3 loop reads CASPDGYEQYF. CDR3 coding DNA: TGTGCCTCCCCGGACGGTTACGAGCAGTACTTC.